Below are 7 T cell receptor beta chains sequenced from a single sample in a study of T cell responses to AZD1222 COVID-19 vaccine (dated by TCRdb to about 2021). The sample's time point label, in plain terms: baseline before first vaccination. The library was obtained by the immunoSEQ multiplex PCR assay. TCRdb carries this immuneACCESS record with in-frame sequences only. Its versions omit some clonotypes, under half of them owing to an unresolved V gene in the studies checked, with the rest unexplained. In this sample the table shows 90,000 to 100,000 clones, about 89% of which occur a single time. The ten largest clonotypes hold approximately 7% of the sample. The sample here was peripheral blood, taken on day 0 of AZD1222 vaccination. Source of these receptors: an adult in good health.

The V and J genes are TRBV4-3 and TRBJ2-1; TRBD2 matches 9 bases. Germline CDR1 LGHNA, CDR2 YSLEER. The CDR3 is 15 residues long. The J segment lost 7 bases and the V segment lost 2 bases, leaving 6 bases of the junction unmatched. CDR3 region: CASSQRTSENNEQFF. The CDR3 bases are TGCGCCAGCAGCCAACGGACTAGCGAGAATAATGAGCAGTTCTTC.

The CDR3 bases are TGTGCCAGCAGCCGCCCAGAGACGTCTAGTTATGGCTACACCTTC. This encodes CASSRPETSSYGYTF. The gene calls are TRBV7-2 and TRBJ1-2; no definite D call. Germline V gene lookup returns CDR1 SGHTA and CDR2 FQGNSA. The CDR3 is made up of 15 amino acids. The V end was cut by 5 bases, the J end by 5 bases, with 18 bases between.

The CDR3, as DNA: TGTGCCAGCAGCCCGGGACTAGCGGGAGATTTGTTCTGGACAGATACGCAGTATTTT. It specifies CASSPGLAGDLFWTDTQYF. This chain connects TRBV11-3 to TRBJ2-3; 14 bases agree with TRBD2. This CDR3 has 19 residues. The trim removed 5 bases at V and 3 bases at J, leaving 13 bases unmatched. Looked up from germline, CDR1 is SGHNT and CDR2 is YENEEA.

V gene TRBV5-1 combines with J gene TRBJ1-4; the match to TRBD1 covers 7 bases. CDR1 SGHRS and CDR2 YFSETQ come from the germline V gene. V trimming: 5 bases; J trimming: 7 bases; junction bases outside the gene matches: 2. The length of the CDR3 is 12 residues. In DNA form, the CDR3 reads TGCGCCAGCAGGACAGGGACTGAAAAACTGTTTTTT. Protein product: CASRTGTEKLFF.

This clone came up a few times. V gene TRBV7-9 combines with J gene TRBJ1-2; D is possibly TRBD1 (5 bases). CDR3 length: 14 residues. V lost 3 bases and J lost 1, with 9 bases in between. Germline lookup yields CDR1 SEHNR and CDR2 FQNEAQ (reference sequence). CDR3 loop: CASSLGLGNYGYTF. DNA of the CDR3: TGTGCCAGCAGCTTGGGACTCGGTAACTATGGCTACACCTTC. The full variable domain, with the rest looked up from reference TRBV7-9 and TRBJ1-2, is DTGVSQNPRHKITKRGQNVTFRCDPISEHNRLYWYRQTLGQGPEFLTYFQNEAQLEKSRLLSDRFSAERPKGSFSTLEIQRTEQGDSAMYLCASSLGLGNYGYTFGSGTRLTVV.

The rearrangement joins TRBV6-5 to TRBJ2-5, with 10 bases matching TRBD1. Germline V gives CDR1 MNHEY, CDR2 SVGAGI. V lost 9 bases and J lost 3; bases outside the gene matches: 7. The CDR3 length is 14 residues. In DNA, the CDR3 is TGTGCCAGTACCCCCGGGACAGGGGAAGAGACCCAGTACTTC. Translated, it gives CASTPGTGEETQYF.

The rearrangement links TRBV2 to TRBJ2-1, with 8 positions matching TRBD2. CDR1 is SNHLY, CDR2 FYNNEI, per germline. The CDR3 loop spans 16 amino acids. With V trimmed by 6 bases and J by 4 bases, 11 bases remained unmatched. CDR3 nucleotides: TGTGCCAGCAGCACCGCGCCTAGCGGGCGGTACAATGAGCAGTTCTTC. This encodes CASSTAPSGRYNEQFF.